This T cell receptor beta chain was obtained from a study of blood T cell repertoires in COVID-19. Study as a whole: Sources were T cells, B-cell-depleted T cells, or PBMCs; the material itself was cDNA or gDNA.

The CDR3 spans 14 residues. V was clipped by 6 bases and J by 7 bases; unmatched bases: 9. Germline-derived CDR1 and CDR2 are KGHSH and LQKENI. Method: immunoSEQ multiplex PCR; TCRdb's copy keeps in-frame clones and lacks some. Altogether about 32,000 clones are present, 80% to 90% being singletons, with the ten largest covering less than 7%. Source material: peripheral blood. This clonotype originated in an elderly woman with active or convalescent COVID-19. The chain employs TRBV18 and TRBJ1-5; 7 nucleotides align to TRBD1. CDR3 coding DNA: TGTGCCAGCTCGCCAGAACAGGGGCGACAGCCCCAGCATTTT. Its translation is CASSPEQGRQPQHF.